These 18 T cell receptor beta chains were sequenced from one sample in a study of technical replicates of blood from four donors. The repertoire was sequenced with immunoSEQ multiplex PCR; TCRdb's copy has only in-frame clones and lacks some. Among tens of thousands of clones, roughly 86% were seen once, and the ten largest hold about 5.1%. The sample comprised PBMCs. The receptors come from a human donor in good health. Some clones in this sample may be carry-over from other donors' samples.

The rearrangement uses TRBV7-9 and TRBJ2-7; 9 bases fit TRBD1. The germline V gene encodes CDR1 SEHNR and CDR2 FQNEAQ (reference sequence). The length of the CDR3 is 15 residues. The V segment lost 6 bases and the J segment 6 bases; nucleotides outside the gene matches: 12. CDR3 residues: CASRPATGGNGEQYF. The CDR3 region has the DNA TGTGCCAGCAGACCTGCGACAGGGGGTAACGGCGAGCAGTACTTC.

This chain uses TRBV7-6 with TRBJ2-7; 7 positions match TRBD2. This CDR3 has 13 amino acids. V shed 1 base, J shed 6 bases, and the junction held 3 bases outside the gene matches. The germline CDR1 and CDR2 sequences are SGHVS and FNYEAQ. This CDR3 reads CASSLGGGSEQYF. The CDR3 region has the DNA TGTGCCAGCAGCTTAGGGGGCGGGAGCGAGCAGTACTTC.

The V call is TRBV11-2, the J call TRBJ1-3; the D is unclear. The CDR3 covers 15 residues. The V gene's germline CDR1 is SGHAT and CDR2 FQNNGV. Trimming removed 3 bases from V and 7 bases from J, with 16 bases in between. CDR3 nucleotide sequence: TGTGCCAGCAGCTTCCATCCGGGTGATGGGAACACCATATATTTT. Translating gives CASSFHPGDGNTIYF.

The rearrangement joins TRBV9 to TRBJ2-7, with a weak D call TRBD2 (5 bases). This CDR3 spans 12 amino acids. V was shortened by 7 bases and J by 6 bases, with 14 bases between the two germline ends. Germline V gene lookup returns CDR1 SGDLS and CDR2 YYNGEE. This CDR3 reads CASGETPGEQYF. In DNA form, the CDR3 reads TGTGCCAGCGGGGAGACTCCCGGCGAGCAGTACTTC.

The chain joins TRBV4-2 to TRBJ2-5; TRBD2 agrees at 13 bases. CDR1 and CDR2 from the germline V gene are LGHNA and YNFKEQ. This CDR3 has 15 residues. Trimming took 4 bases from V and 5 from J; bases not matched to a gene: 4. The DNA of the CDR3 is TGTGCCAGCAGCCCGGGACTAGCGGGGAGTGAGACCCAGTACTTC. Translating it yields CASSPGLAGSETQYF.

The chain couples TRBV30 to TRBJ2-5; 8 bases align to TRBD2. Germline V CDR1 and CDR2: GTSNPN, SVGIG (reference sequence). V gave up 0 bases and J gave up 5 bases; unmatched junction bases: 8. This CDR3 comprises 15 residues. This CDR3 reads CAWSVRGLEVETQYF. The CDR3 nucleotides read TGTGCCTGGAGTGTAAGGGGACTAGAAGTGGAGACCCAGTACTTC.

The chain couples TRBV7-2 to TRBJ2-5; D not resolved. V lost 5 bases, J lost 5 bases, and 18 bases lay in between. The germline V gene has CDR1 SGHTA and CDR2 FQGNSA. The CDR3 has 15 amino acids. CDR3 DNA: TGTGCCAGCAGCCCCATGTATAGAGAGTCGGAGACCCAGTACTTC. Translation gives CASSPMYRESETQYF.

Concerning this clone itself: The junction differs from germline at one of its ends, possibly a read error. This chain uses TRBV10-3 with TRBJ2-3; weak D call: TRBD2 (6 bases). This CDR3 is built from 12 residues. Germline-derived CDR1 and CDR2 are ENHRY and SYGVKD. This CDR3 reads CATGGGTDTQYF. CDR3 coding DNA: TGCGCTACGGGCGGGGGCACAGATACGCAGTATTTT.

The chain joins TRBV15 to TRBJ1-6; D not certain. CDR1 and CDR2 (germline): LNHNV, YYDKDF (reference sequence). The CDR3 length is 13 residues. V lost 6 bases and J lost 4, with 7 bases in between. CDR3 bases: TGTGCCACCAGTCAACGGTATAATTCACCCCTCCACTTT. It is translated as CATSQRYNSPLHF.

The chain has TRBV5-6 and TRBJ2-7, with 8 bases matching TRBD2. V shed 1 base and J 4 bases; nucleotides not matched to a gene: 1. The V gene's germline CDR1 is SGHDT and CDR2 YYEEEE. This CDR3 spans 13 amino acids. The CDR3 DNA follows: TGTGCCAGCAGCTTGCCTAGCGGGTACGAGCAGTACTTC. Translated, it gives CASSLPSGYEQYF.

The chain is built from TRBV11-2 and TRBJ2-7; a weak D match, TRBD2 (5 bases). Germline CDR1 and CDR2: SGHAT and FQNNGV. The CDR3 spans 14 residues. Trimming took off 5 bases at V and 9 bases at J, with 20 bases between the two ends. The CDR3 DNA is TGTGCCAGCAGCCCCCTCGCGGGCGAATTTGCGCAGTACTTC. Translated: CASSPLAGEFAQYF.

This chain connects TRBV29-1 to TRBJ2-1; 12 nucleotides match TRBD2. CDR1 SQVTM and CDR2 ANQGSEA come from the germline V gene. The CDR3 length is 17 residues. Unmatched junction bases numbered 8, after V lost 4 bases and J lost 1 base. CDR3 coding DNA: TGCAGCGTTGCGCATTTAGGACTAGCGGGATCCTACAATGAGCAGTTCTTC. It encodes CSVAHLGLAGSYNEQFF.

The V call is TRBV5-1, the J call TRBJ2-2; D remains unclear. This CDR3 region has 14 residues. CDR1 SGHRS and CDR2 YFSETQ come from the germline V gene. V was clipped by 3 bases and J by 0 bases, with 6 bases between them. The DNA for the CDR3 is TGCGCCAGCAGCTCCAGTACGAACACCGGGGAGCTGTTTTTT. Translating gives CASSSSTNTGELFF.

The V call is TRBV11-2, the J call TRBJ1-4; 8 positions match TRBD1. Looked up from germline, CDR1 is SGHAT and CDR2 is FQNNGV. The CDR3 has 15 amino acids. After removal of 3 bases from V and 7 bases from J, the junction contained 7 bases not matched to a gene. This CDR3 reads CASSFRGLQSEKLFF. CDR3 nucleotide sequence: TGTGCCAGCAGCTTCAGGGGGCTGCAGAGTGAAAAACTGTTTTTT.

The rearrangement joins TRBV4-3 to TRBJ2-1; D is perhaps TRBD1 (6 bases). Per germline, CDR1 LGHNA and CDR2 YSLEER. V was clipped by 0 bases and J by 0 bases, with 9 bases between them. The CDR3 contains 16 residues. The CDR3 region has the DNA TGCGCCAGCAGCCAAGATAGGGGGAGCTCCTACAATGAGCAGTTCTTC. This encodes CASSQDRGSSYNEQFF.

This chain joins TRBV7-3 and TRBJ2-2, with D perhaps matching TRBD1 (6 bases). The CDR3 is 16 residues long. The germline V gene encodes CDR1 SGHTA and CDR2 FQGTGA. V shed 6 bases and J shed 3 bases, with 17 bases lying between them. Here the CDR3 reads CASSRGGQPYTGELFF. The CDR3 DNA follows: TGTGCCAGCAGTCGAGGGGGACAACCGTACACCGGGGAGCTGTTTTTT.

The J gene is TRBJ1-2, the V gene TRBV7-9; D possibly corresponds to TRBD1 (6 bases). This CDR3 is 13 amino acids long. Germline V gene sequence: CDR1 SEHNR, CDR2 FQNEAQ (reference sequence). V was clipped by 3 bases and J by 8 bases, with 13 bases between them. The CDR3 DNA sequence: TGTGCCAGCAGCTTCCCAGGGGTTCTGGGCTACACCTTC. This encodes CASSFPGVLGYTF.

V is TRBV25-1 and J is TRBJ2-5, with D tentatively TRBD2 (6 bases). The CDR3 covers 13 residues. Per the germline V gene, CDR1 is MGHDK and CDR2 is SYGVNS. V dropped 7 bases and J dropped 3 bases, with 12 bases sitting between them. The CDR3 DNA reads as TGTGCCAGCAAACTTAGCGGTAAAGAGACCCAGTACTTC. Protein: CASKLSGKETQYF. The variable domain in full, with the rest retrieved from reference TRBV25-1 and TRBJ2-5, is EADIYQTPRYLVIGTGKKITLECSQTMGHDKMYWYQQDPGMELHLIHYSYGVNSTEKGDLSSESTVSRIRTEHFPLTLESARPSHTSQYLCASKLSGKETQYFGPGTRLLVL.